Listed below are T cell receptor beta chains from one sample, sequenced in a study of T cells expressing NK-cell markers. TCRdb reprocessed the 5' RACE reads and stores each CDR3 protein as one record, lacking DNA. This table lists 400,000 to 450,000 distinct CDR3 sequences. The sample consisted of blood T cells: a sorted CD56 or NKG2C T cell subset, CD4+ or CD8+ T cells, or bulk PBMC T cells (not recorded which). The receptors shown here come from a woman aged 18 to 69 in good health. CDR3s include the opening cysteine and the closing phenylalanine or tryptophan.

j_call,cdr3_length,v_call,cdr3_aa
TRBJ1-1,13,TRBV25-1,CASQQQTSTEAFF
TRBJ1-5,13,TRBV4-3,CASSQRLYQPQHF
TRBJ2-2,12,TRBV12-3/TRBV12-4,CASSLRGGELFF
TRBJ1-5,11,TRBV14,CARETRQPQHF
TRBJ1-1,15,TRBV7-2,CASRPALQAAAEAFF
TRBJ2-5,13,TRBV4-3,CASSQVGMETQYF
TRBJ2-3,17,TRBV11-3,CASSKGTGGRLTDTQYF
TRBJ1-5,15,TRBV20-1,CSARDGRGLNQPQHF
TRBJ2-1,16,TRBV13,CASSPLSSGGYNEQFF
TRBJ2-3,17,TRBV5-1,CASSPKLAGGKGNTQYF
TRBJ1-1,14,TRBV29-1,CSVRQGGRHTEAFF
TRBJ2-5,13,TRBV5-1,CASQRTSLETQYF